These 22 T cell receptor beta chains came from one sample sequenced in a study of beta chain features in type 1 diabetes. Of the isolated RNA, all was reverse transcribed, and so the sequenced material was expressed TCRB transcripts. TCRdb's table, derived via immunoSEQ multiplex PCR, lists solely in-frame clones and lacks some. The data show 150,000 to 200,000 clones, with about 9.8% seen just once and approximately 2.3% held by the top ten. The source material was central memory CD4+ T cells from blood. The receptors here all came from a woman aged 18-30 years in good health.

The chain uses TRBV5-1 and TRBJ2-7; TRBD2 agrees at 7 bases. Germline V gene sequence: CDR1 SGHRS, CDR2 YFSETQ. The V segment lost 6 bases and the J segment 3 bases; nucleotides outside the gene matches: 12. This CDR3 region has 15 residues. CDR3 bases: TGCGCCAGCACCCCTGGGGGGGACTACTTCTACGAGCAGTACTTC. Amino acid sequence: CASTPGGDYFYEQYF.

This CDR3 is CASTRKGDTGELFF. The DNA of the CDR3 is TGTGCCTCGACTCGGAAAGGGGACACCGGGGAGCTGTTTTTT. The chain combines TRBV30 with TRBJ2-2; maybe TRBD1 (5 bases). The germline gives CDR1 GTSNPN, CDR2 SVGIG (reference sequence). The CDR3 runs to 14 residues. Between the trimmed V and J ends, which lost 7 bases and 3 bases, there was a span of 15 bases.

This clone was seen a few times. The chain couples TRBV29-1 to TRBJ2-3; 11 bases fit TRBD2. Germline trimming cut 2 bases from V and 1 base from J; bases unmatched to any gene: 2. The CDR3 contains 15 residues. Germline CDR1 and CDR2: SQVTM and ANQGSEA. In nucleotides, the CDR3 is TGCAGCGTTGAAAGGACTAGCGGGCGCACAGATACGCAGTATTTT. Residues: CSVERTSGRTDTQYF.

V is TRBV5-1 and J is TRBJ2-1, with 9 nucleotides matching TRBD2. CDR1 SGHRS and CDR2 YFSETQ come from the germline V gene. V lost 4 bases and J lost 3; bases outside the gene matches: 8. This CDR3 comprises 16 residues. The CDR3 DNA follows: TGCGCCAGCAGCGCGTCGATTAGCGGGGGCTACAATGAGCAGTTCTTC. Amino acid sequence: CASSASISGGYNEQFF. The variable domain in full, with the rest retrieved from reference TRBV5-1 and TRBJ2-1, is KAGVTQTPRYLIKTRGQQVTLSCSPISGHRSVSWYQQTPGQGLQFLFEYFSETQRNKGNFPGRFSGRQFSNSRSEMNVSTLELGDSALYLCASSASISGGYNEQFFGPGTRLTVL.

This chain links TRBV29-1 with TRBJ2-2, with D possibly TRBD2 on 5 matching bases. The CDR3 runs to 14 residues. The V gene's germline CDR1 is SQVTM and CDR2 ANQGSEA. The germline V and J ends were trimmed by 5 bases and 1 base, with 11 bases remaining between them. This chain's CDR3 is CSVKSGLNTGELFF. The CDR3 region has the DNA TGCAGCGTTAAAAGCGGACTGAACACCGGGGAGCTGTTTTTT.

This chain uses TRBV6-5 with TRBJ1-2, with D unclear. Germline assignment: CDR1 MNHEY and CDR2 SVGAGI. V lost 4 bases to trimming and J lost 8 bases, with 14 bases between them. This CDR3 is built from 13 residues. Here the CDR3 DNA reads TGTGCCAGCAGTTTGTTGCCGAGAGTAGGCTACACCTTC. This encodes CASSLLPRVGYTF.

This chain uses TRBV5-1 with TRBJ2-7, with 8 bases fitting TRBD1. The V and J ends lost 0 bases and 0 bases, in that order; junction bases with no gene match: 5. CDR3 length: 16 residues. Per germline, CDR1 SGHRS and CDR2 YFSETQ. The CDR3 DNA follows: TGCGCCAGCAGCTTGGCCGCCGGGACAGGCTCCTACGAGCAGTACTTC. Protein sequence: CASSLAAGTGSYEQYF.

The chain combines TRBV5-1 with TRBJ2-7; TRBD1 might be the D (6 bases). The CDR3 consists of 12 residues. The germline V gene has CDR1 SGHRS and CDR2 YFSETQ. Trimming shortened V by 4 bases and J by 3 bases, and 8 bases separated the two germline ends. CDR3 in DNA: TGCGCCAGCAGCATACAGGGCTACGAGCAGTACTTC. Protein sequence: CASSIQGYEQYF.

This sequence joins TRBV30 and TRBJ2-7; D is unclear. V was pared by 0 bases and J by 1 base, with 10 bases between. The CDR3 covers 14 residues. Per the germline V gene, CDR1 is GTSNPN and CDR2 is SVGIG (reference sequence). As DNA, the CDR3 is TGTGCCTGGAGTGTACTCGAGATTTCCTACGAGCAGTACTTC. Protein sequence: CAWSVLEISYEQYF.

This clone was counted only a few times. V usage is TRBV15 and J usage is TRBJ2-3; unclear D gene. Trimming took 3 bases from V and 0 from J, leaving 4 bases between them. The CDR3 length is 13 residues. Germline CDR1 LNHNV, CDR2 YYDKDF (reference sequence). The DNA of the CDR3 is TGTGCCACCAGCAGCGCGAGCACAGATACGCAGTATTTT. Protein sequence: CATSSASTDTQYF. The full variable domain, rest sourced from reference TRBV15 and TRBJ2-3, is DAMVIQNPRYQVTQFGKPVTLSCSQTLNHNVMYWYQQKSSQAPKLLFHYYDKDFNNEADTPDNFQSRRPNTSFCFLDIRSPGLGDTAMYLCATSSASTDTQYFGPGTRLTVL.

The J gene is TRBJ1-1, the V gene TRBV29-1; D call uncertain. V lost 8 bases and J 2 bases, leaving 15 bases between the germline ends. CDR1 SQVTM and CDR2 ANQGSEA come from the germline V gene. This CDR3 has 13 residues. The CDR3: CSSTTQPNTEAFF. CDR3 coding DNA: TGCAGCTCTACCACACAGCCCAACACTGAAGCTTTCTTT.

The CDR3 coding sequence is TGTGCCAGCAGCCAAGTCATGTCGCGAAGGGGGCTGTACAATGAGCAGTTCTTC. This translates into CASSQVMSRRGLYNEQFF. The chain has TRBV4-2 and TRBJ2-1, with 7 nucleotides matching TRBD1. Trimming at V came to 1 base and at J to 4 bases, leaving 13 bases not matched to a gene. There are 18 residues in the CDR3. Germline CDR1 reads LGHNA; CDR2 reads YNFKEQ.

This clone occurred a few times. The rearrangement joins TRBV29-1 to TRBJ1-1; D is uncertain. In germline, CDR1 is SQVTM, CDR2 ANQGSEA. The CDR3 consists of 13 residues. Trimming removed 7 bases from V and 1 base from J, with 13 bases in between. This CDR3 reads CSAQPQRNTEAFF. The CDR3 DNA sequence: TGCAGCGCTCAACCACAGAGGAACACTGAAGCTTTCTTT.

This chain joins TRBV7-9 and TRBJ2-2; 8 bases line up with TRBD1. The CDR3 is 15 residues long. Unmatched junction bases numbered 6, after V lost 4 bases and J lost 5 bases. The germline V gene has CDR1 SEHNR and CDR2 FQNEAQ (reference sequence). The CDR3 region is CASSYRGSRTGELFF. The CDR3, as DNA: TGTGCCAGCAGCTACAGGGGGTCGAGGACCGGGGAGCTGTTTTTT.

V usage is TRBV10-3 and J usage is TRBJ2-7; D might be TRBD1 (6 bases). Germline lookup yields CDR1 ENHRY and CDR2 SYGVKD. Trimming took off 1 base at V and 9 bases at J, with 16 bases between the two ends. This CDR3 is 14 amino acids long. The CDR3 DNA reads TGTGCCATCAGTGAGTTACAACAGGGTACGGCGCAGTACTTC. This codes for CAISELQQGTAQYF.

This clone showed up just a few times. The chain joins TRBV7-9 to TRBJ2-7, with 12 bases identical to TRBD2. CDR1 and CDR2 from the germline V gene are SEHNR and FQNEAQ (reference sequence). The CDR3 runs 16 residues. The V and J ends lost 5 bases and 6 bases, in that order; junction bases with no gene match: 11. CDR3 sequence: CASSPIGSSGRGEQYF. CDR3 nucleotides: TGTGCCAGCAGCCCGATAGGGTCTAGCGGGAGGGGCGAGCAGTACTTC.

The chain recombines TRBV9 with TRBJ2-3, with 8 bases aligning to TRBD2. Germline V gene data show CDR1 as SGDLS and CDR2 as YYNGEE. This CDR3 is built from 18 residues. J lost 4 bases, V lost 3 bases, and 16 bases had no gene match. The CDR3 bases are TGTGCCAGCAGCGGATCCAGCGGGAGAGGTTCGTGGTCAGATACGCAGTATTTT. It codes for CASSGSSGRGSWSDTQYF. Full variable domain (remainder filled in from reference TRBV9 and TRBJ2-3): DSGVTQTPKHLITATGQRVTLRCSPRSGDLSVYWYQQSLDQGLQFLIQYYNGEERAKGNILERFSAQQFPDLHSELNLSSLELGDSALYFCASSGSSGRGSWSDTQYFGPGTRLTVL.

The V and J genes are TRBV4-1 and TRBJ1-1; 9 bases align to TRBD1. The CDR3 is 15 residues long. Trimming cost V 2 bases and J 1 base; bases outside gene matches: 2. In germline, CDR1 is MGHRA, CDR2 YSYEKL. The CDR3 DNA follows: TGCGCCAGCAGCCAACCGGACAGGGGGAACACTGAAGCTTTCTTT. It yields the protein CASSQPDRGNTEAFF.

This clone has more than one count but fewer than ten. The J gene is TRBJ2-7, the V gene TRBV9, with 8 nucleotides matching TRBD1. The junction had 7 bases not matched to a gene; V was cut back by 4 bases and J by 1 base. The V gene's germline CDR1 is SGDLS and CDR2 YYNGEE. The CDR3 spans 15 residues. The CDR3 is CASSPRQGLSYEQYF. DNA for the CDR3: TGTGCCAGCAGCCCCCGACAGGGGCTATCCTACGAGCAGTACTTC.

This clone was counted only a few times. This chain connects TRBV21-1 to TRBJ2-1; the D call of TRBD2 is as the table states it, not checked on the DNA. TRBV21-1 is reported as a pseudogene. The CDR3 runs 13 residues. For the CDR3, the DNA is TGTGCCAGCAGCAAAGGTGTAGGGAGCAAGACGTTCTTC. Translated, it gives CASSKGVGSKTFF.

This clone showed up just a few times. V is TRBV19 and J is TRBJ1-1, with D tentatively TRBD1 (5 bases). Germline CDR1 and CDR2: LNHDA and SQIVND (reference sequence). The CDR3 is 13 amino acids. V gave up 6 bases and J gave up 0 bases, with 8 bases separating them. The CDR3 here is CASSSRVNTEAFF. The CDR3 nucleotides are TGTGCCAGTAGCAGCAGGGTGAACACTGAAGCTTTCTTT.

This clone came up a few times. The chain couples TRBV6-1 to TRBJ2-1; D remains unclear. V lost 5 bases to trimming and J lost 4 bases, with 12 bases between them. From germline, CDR1 is MNHNS and CDR2 SASEGT. The CDR3 has 14 residues. This CDR3 is CASSSQVMYNEQFF. The CDR3 DNA follows: TGTGCCAGCAGTTCTCAGGTTATGTACAATGAGCAGTTCTTC.